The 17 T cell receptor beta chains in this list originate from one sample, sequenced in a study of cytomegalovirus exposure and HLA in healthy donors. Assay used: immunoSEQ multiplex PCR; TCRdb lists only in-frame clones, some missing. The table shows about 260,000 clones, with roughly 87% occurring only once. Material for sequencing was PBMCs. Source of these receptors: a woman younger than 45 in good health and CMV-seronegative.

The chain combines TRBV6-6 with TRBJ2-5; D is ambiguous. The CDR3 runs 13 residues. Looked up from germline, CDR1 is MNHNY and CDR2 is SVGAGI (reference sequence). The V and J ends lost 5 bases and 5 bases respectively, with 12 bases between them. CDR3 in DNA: TGTGCCAGCAGTCTGACCGTCAGGGAGACCCAGTACTTC. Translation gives CASSLTVRETQYF.

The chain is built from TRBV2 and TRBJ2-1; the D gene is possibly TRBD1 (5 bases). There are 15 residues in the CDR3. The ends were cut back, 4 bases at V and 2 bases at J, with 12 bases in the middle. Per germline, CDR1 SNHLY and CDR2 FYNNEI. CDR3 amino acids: CASSGTSDTYNEQFF. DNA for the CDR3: TGTGCCAGCAGTGGTACTTCGGACACCTACAATGAGCAGTTCTTC.

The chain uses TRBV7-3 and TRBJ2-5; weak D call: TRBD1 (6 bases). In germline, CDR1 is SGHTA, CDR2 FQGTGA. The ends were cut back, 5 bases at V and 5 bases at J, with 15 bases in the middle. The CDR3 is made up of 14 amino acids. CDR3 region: CASSLQGNTETQYF. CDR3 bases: TGTGCCAGCAGCCTACAGGGCAATACGGAGACCCAGTACTTC. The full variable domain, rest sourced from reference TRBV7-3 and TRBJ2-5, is GAGVSQTPSNKVTEKGKYVELRCDPISGHTALYWYRQSLGQGPEFLIYFQGTGAADDSGLPNDRFFAVRPEGSVSTLKIQRTERGDSAVYLCASSLQGNTETQYFGPGTRLLVL.

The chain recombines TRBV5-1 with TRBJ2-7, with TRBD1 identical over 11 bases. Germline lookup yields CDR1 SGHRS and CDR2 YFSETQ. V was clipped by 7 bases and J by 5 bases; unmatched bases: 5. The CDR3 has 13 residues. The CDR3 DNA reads TGCGCCAGCGGACAGGGGGCTTACCACGAGCAGTACTTC. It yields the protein CASGQGAYHEQYF.

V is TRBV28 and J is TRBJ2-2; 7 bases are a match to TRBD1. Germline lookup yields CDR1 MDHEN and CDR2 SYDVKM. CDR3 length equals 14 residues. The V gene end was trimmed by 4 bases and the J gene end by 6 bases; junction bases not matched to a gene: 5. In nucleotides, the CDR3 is TGTGCCAGCAGTTCAAACAGGGGAGCCGGGGAGCTGTTTTTT. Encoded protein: CASSSNRGAGELFF.

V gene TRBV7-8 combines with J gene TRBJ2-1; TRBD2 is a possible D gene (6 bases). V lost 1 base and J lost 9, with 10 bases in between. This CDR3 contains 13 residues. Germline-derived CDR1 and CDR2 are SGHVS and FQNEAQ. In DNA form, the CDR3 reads TGTGCCAGCAGCTTAGAGGGGCGGGGTGAGCAGTTCTTC. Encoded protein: CASSLEGRGEQFF.

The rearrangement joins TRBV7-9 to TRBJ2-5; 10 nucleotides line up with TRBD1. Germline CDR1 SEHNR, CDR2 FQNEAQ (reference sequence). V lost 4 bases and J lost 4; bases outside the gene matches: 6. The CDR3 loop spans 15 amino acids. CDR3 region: CASSYRDRGLETQYF. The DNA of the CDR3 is TGTGCCAGCAGCTACCGGGACAGGGGTTTAGAGACCCAGTACTTC. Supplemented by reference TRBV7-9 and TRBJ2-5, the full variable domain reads DTGVSQNPRHKITKRGQNVTFRCDPISEHNRLYWYRQTLGQGPEFLTYFQNEAQLEKSRLLSDRFSAERPKGSFSTLEIQRTEQGDSAMYLCASSYRDRGLETQYFGPGTRLLVL.

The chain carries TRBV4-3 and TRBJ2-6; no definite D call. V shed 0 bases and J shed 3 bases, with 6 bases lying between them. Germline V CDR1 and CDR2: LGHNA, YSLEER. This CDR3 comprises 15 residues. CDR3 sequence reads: CASSQDRFGANVLTF. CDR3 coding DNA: TGCGCCAGCAGCCAAGACAGGTTTGGGGCCAACGTCCTGACTTTC.

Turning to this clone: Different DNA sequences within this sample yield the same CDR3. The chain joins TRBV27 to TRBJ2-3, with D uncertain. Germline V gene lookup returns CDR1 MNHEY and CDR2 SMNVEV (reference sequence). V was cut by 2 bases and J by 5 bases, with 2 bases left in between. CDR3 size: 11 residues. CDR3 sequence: CASSLGDTQYF. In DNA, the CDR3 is TGTGCCAGCAGTTTAGGAGATACGCAGTATTTT.

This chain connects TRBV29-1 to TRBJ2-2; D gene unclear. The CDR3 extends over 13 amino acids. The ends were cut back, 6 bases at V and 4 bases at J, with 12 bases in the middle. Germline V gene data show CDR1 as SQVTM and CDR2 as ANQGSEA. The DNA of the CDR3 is TGCAGCGTCGACGACTGGGGCACCGGGGAGCTGTTTTTT. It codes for CSVDDWGTGELFF.

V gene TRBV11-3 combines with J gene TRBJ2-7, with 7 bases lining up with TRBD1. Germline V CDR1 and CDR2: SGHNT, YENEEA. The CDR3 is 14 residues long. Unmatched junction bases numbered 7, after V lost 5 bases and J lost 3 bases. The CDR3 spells CASSPAAGGYEQYF. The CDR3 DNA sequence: TGTGCCAGCAGCCCCGCGGCAGGGGGCTACGAGCAGTACTTC.

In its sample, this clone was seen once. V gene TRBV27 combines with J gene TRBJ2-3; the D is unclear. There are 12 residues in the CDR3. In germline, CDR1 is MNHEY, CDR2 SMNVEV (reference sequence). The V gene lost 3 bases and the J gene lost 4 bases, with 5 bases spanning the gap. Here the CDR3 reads CASSFPSDTQYF. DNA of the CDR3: TGTGCCAGCAGTTTCCCCTCAGATACGCAGTATTTT.

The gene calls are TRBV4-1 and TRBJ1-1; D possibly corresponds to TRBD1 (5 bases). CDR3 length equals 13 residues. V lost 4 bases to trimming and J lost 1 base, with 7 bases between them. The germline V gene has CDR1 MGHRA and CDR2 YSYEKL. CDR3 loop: CASSPGGNTEAFF. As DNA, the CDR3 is TGCGCCAGCAGCCCCGGGGGGAACACTGAAGCTTTCTTT.

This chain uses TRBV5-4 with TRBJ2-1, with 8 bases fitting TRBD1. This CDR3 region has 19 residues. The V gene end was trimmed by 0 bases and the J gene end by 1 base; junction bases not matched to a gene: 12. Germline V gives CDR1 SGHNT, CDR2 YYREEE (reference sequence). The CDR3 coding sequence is TGTGCCAGCAGCTTGGTTGTTCGGCCACAGGGGGTGTCCTACAATGAGCAGTTCTTC. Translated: CASSLVVRPQGVSYNEQFF.

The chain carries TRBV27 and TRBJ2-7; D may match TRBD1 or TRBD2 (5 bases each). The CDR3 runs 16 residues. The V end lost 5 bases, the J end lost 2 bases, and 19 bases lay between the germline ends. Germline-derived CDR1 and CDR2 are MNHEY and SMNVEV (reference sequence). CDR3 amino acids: CASSPTHGGLTYEQYF. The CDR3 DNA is TGTGCCAGCAGTCCAACCCATGGGGGTTTGACCTACGAGCAGTACTTC.

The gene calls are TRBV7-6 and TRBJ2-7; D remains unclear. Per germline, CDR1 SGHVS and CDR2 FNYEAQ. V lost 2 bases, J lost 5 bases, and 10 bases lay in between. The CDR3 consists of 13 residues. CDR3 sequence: CASSLLTDHEQYF. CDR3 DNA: TGTGCCAGCAGCTTATTAACGGACCACGAGCAGTACTTC.

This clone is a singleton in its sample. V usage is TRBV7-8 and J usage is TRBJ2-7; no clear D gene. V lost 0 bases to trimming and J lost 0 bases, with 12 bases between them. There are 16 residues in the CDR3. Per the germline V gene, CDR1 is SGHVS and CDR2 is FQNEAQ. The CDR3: CASSLASPLSSYEQYF. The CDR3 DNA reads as TGTGCCAGCAGCTTAGCTAGCCCACTAAGCTCCTACGAGCAGTACTTC.